These 22 T cell receptor beta chains originate from one sample sequenced in a study of control samples from healthy donors and cancer patients. Repertoires were generated with immunoSEQ multiplex PCR, while TCRdb's copy carries only in-frame clones and drops some. The sample consists of 130,000 or so clones, 80% to 90% of them appearing once. The specimen was blood. These receptors all come from a man aged 45-65 years in good health.

J is TRBJ1-1 and V is TRBV2; 12 nucleotides line up with TRBD1. With V trimmed by 6 bases and J by 4 bases, 3 bases remained unmatched. The CDR3 covers 14 residues. The germline gives CDR1 SNHLY, CDR2 FYNNEI. The CDR3 loop is CASRGQGASTEAFF. The CDR3 DNA reads TGTGCCAGCAGGGGACAGGGGGCCAGCACTGAAGCTTTCTTT.

CDR3 coding DNA: TGTGCCAGTAAAGGGCAGGGAGCCACTGAAGCTTTCTTT. Residues: CASKGQGATEAFF. This chain joins TRBV19 and TRBJ1-1; D possibly corresponds to TRBD1 (5 bases). The V gene's germline CDR1 is LNHDA and CDR2 SQIVND (reference sequence). Between the trimmed V and J ends, which lost 7 bases and 4 bases, there was a span of 13 bases. This CDR3 region has 13 residues.

The genes are TRBV7-2 and TRBJ1-2, with TRBD1 matching 10 bases. V shed 3 bases and J 3 bases; nucleotides not matched to a gene: 10. Germline assignment: CDR1 SGHTA and CDR2 FQGNSA. There are 17 residues in the CDR3. The CDR3 sequence: CASSLTRDRGKDYGYTF. In DNA, the CDR3 is TGTGCCAGCAGCTTGACCCGGGACAGGGGCAAGGACTATGGCTACACCTTC.

This clone was seen only once. V is TRBV27 and J is TRBJ1-2; 7 nucleotides align to TRBD1. Trimming removed 3 bases from V and 5 bases from J; junction bases left unmatched: 3. The CDR3 is 13 amino acids. Germline loops: CDR1 MNHEY, CDR2 SMNVEV (reference sequence). The CDR3 loop reads CASSFGQEYGYTF. In DNA, the CDR3 is TGTGCCAGCAGTTTCGGACAGGAGTATGGCTACACCTTC.

This chain links TRBV6-6 with TRBJ2-7; D may be TRBD1 (6 bases). The V gene's germline CDR1 is MNHNY and CDR2 SVGAGI (reference sequence). Trimming took 4 bases from V and 0 from J, leaving 7 bases between them. The CDR3 has 13 residues. CDR3 sequence: CASSSDSSYEQYF. In DNA form, the CDR3 reads TGTGCCAGCAGTTCGGACAGCTCCTACGAGCAGTACTTC.

This chain joins TRBV19 and TRBJ2-1, with 10 bases matching TRBD2. The CDR3 has 17 residues. Germline V gives CDR1 LNHDA, CDR2 SQIVND (reference sequence). V was clipped by 2 bases and J by 8 bases; unmatched bases: 12. CDR3 residues: CASSISSGGVSSYEQFF. The CDR3 nucleotides are TGTGCCAGTAGTATATCGAGCGGGGGGGTTTCGTCATATGAGCAGTTCTTC.

The J gene is TRBJ1-1, the V gene TRBV19; maybe TRBD1 (5 bases). Per germline, CDR1 LNHDA and CDR2 SQIVND (reference sequence). Trimming removed 7 bases from V and 1 base from J, with 10 bases in between. The CDR3 is 13 residues long. The DNA for the CDR3 is TGTGCCAGTACCCCAGGGAGGAACACTGAAGCTTTCTTT. It translates to CASTPGRNTEAFF. The entire variable domain, with the rest obtained from reference TRBV19 and TRBJ1-1, is as follows: DGGITQSPKYLFRKEGQNVTLSCEQNLNHDAMYWYRQDPGQGLRLIYYSQIVNDFQKGDIAEGYSVSREKKESFPLTVTSAQKNPTAFYLCASTPGRNTEAFFGQGTRLTVV.

This rearrangement joins TRBV10-3 to TRBJ2-5; D perhaps matches TRBD1 (8 bases). V was cut by 6 bases and J by 5 bases, with 19 bases left in between. Germline CDR1 and CDR2: ENHRY and SYGVKD. The CDR3 extends over 15 amino acids. The CDR3 sequence is CAIRSQGGAFETQYF. The DNA of the CDR3 is TGTGCCATCAGATCACAGGGGGGGGCCTTTGAGACCCAGTACTTC.

Comment on this clone: Other DNA sequences in this specimen translate into the identical CDR3. The chain joins TRBV5-1 to TRBJ2-3, with D possibly TRBD2 on 6 matching bases. Looked up from germline, CDR1 is SGHRS and CDR2 is YFSETQ. CDR3 size: 15 residues. Trimming shortened V by 0 bases and J by 1 base, and 9 bases separated the two germline ends. In nucleotides, the CDR3 is TGCGCCAGCAGCTTGGAGGGCGGGGGCACAGATACGCAGTATTTT. It yields the protein CASSLEGGGTDTQYF.

The rearrangement joins TRBV11-2 to TRBJ1-2; D unclear. Deletions cut 0 bases from V and 3 bases from J, with 5 bases between. Germline lookup yields CDR1 SGHAT and CDR2 FQNNGV. CDR3 length: 13 residues. CDR3 in DNA: TGTGCCAGCAGCTTAGACCGGGACTATGGCTACACCTTC. Its translation is CASSLDRDYGYTF.

The chain has TRBV9 and TRBJ2-2, with TRBD1 matching over 7 bases. Trimming removed 0 bases from V and 1 base from J; junction bases left unmatched: 3. Looked up from germline, CDR1 is SGDLS and CDR2 is YYNGEE. The CDR3 has 16 amino acids. Here the CDR3 DNA reads TGTGCCAGCAGCGTAGGACAGGGTTTGAACACCGGGGAGCTGTTTTTT. Its protein product is CASSVGQGLNTGELFF.

This clone was detected only once. This chain uses TRBV29-1 with TRBJ1-1; TRBD1 is a possible D gene (5 bases). The germline V and J ends were trimmed by 6 bases and 5 bases, with 22 bases remaining between them. Germline V CDR1 and CDR2: SQVTM, ANQGSEA. The CDR3 covers 15 residues. This chain's CDR3 is CSVEGQQDKGTEAFF. The CDR3 nucleotides read TGCAGCGTCGAGGGCCAACAGGATAAAGGAACTGAAGCTTTCTTT.

The chain recombines TRBV27 with TRBJ1-1, with D perhaps matching TRBD1 (6 bases). With 4 bases removed from V and 6 bases from J, the gap between germline ends came to 9 bases. CDR1 is MNHEY, CDR2 SMNVEV, per germline (reference sequence). This CDR3 comprises 12 residues. The CDR3 DNA is TGTGCCAGCAGTTCAGCAGGGGCTGAAGCTTTCTTT. Encoded protein: CASSSAGAEAFF.

The V and J genes are TRBV12-5 and TRBJ2-3; D call uncertain. The germline CDR1 and CDR2 sequences are LGHNT and FRNRAP. This CDR3 has 14 residues. V lost 1 base to trimming and J lost 2 bases, with 7 bases between them. CDR3 sequence reads: CASGLGRYTDTQYF. The CDR3 nucleotides read TGTGCTAGTGGTTTGGGTCGGTACACAGATACGCAGTATTTT.

This chain connects TRBV30 to TRBJ2-5; 10 bases line up with TRBD1. Trimming cost V 1 base and J 6 bases; bases outside gene matches: 5. Germline CDR1 GTSNPN, CDR2 SVGIG (reference sequence). This CDR3 has 14 residues. Written as DNA, the CDR3 is TGTGCCTGGAGTGCGGGACAGGGGTACAAGACCCAGTACTTC. Its translation is CAWSAGQGYKTQYF.

This clone appeared once. This rearrangement joins TRBV6-8 to TRBJ2-2; 14 nucleotides line up with TRBD2. Germline values: CDR1 MNHGY, CDR2 SAAAGT. This CDR3 has 19 residues. With 2 bases clipped from V and 7 bases from J, the junction kept 12 bases outside the gene matches. The CDR3 nucleotides are TGTGCCAGCAGTTACCGGAGACTAGCGGGGGGGCCTGATGGCGGGGAGCTGTTTTTT. It is translated as CASSYRRLAGGPDGGELFF.

The rearrangement uses TRBV5-1 and TRBJ1-6; 7 bases match TRBD1. Germline lookup yields CDR1 SGHRS and CDR2 YFSETQ. The CDR3 spans 14 residues. V shed 4 bases and J 8 bases; nucleotides not matched to a gene: 6. The CDR3 DNA reads TGCGCCAGCAGCCCCCGGGACAGCGATTCACCCCTCCACTTT. Its protein is CASSPRDSDSPLHF. Full variable domain (missing parts from reference TRBV5-1 and TRBJ1-6): KAGVTQTPRYLIKTRGQQVTLSCSPISGHRSVSWYQQTPGQGLQFLFEYFSETQRNKGNFPGRFSGRQFSNSRSEMNVSTLELGDSALYLCASSPRDSDSPLHFGNGTRLTVT.

The rearrangement uses TRBV19 and TRBJ1-6; 10 bases align to TRBD1. The J segment lost 5 bases and the V segment lost 5 bases, leaving 6 bases of the junction unmatched. CDR3 size: 16 residues. Germline V lookup: CDR1 LNHDA, CDR2 SQIVND (reference sequence). The CDR3 region is CASSPWTGGNNSPLHF. The CDR3 DNA reads TGTGCCAGTAGTCCCTGGACAGGGGGAAATAATTCACCCCTCCACTTT.

V is TRBV5-1 and J is TRBJ1-2; D remains ambiguous. Per germline, CDR1 SGHRS and CDR2 YFSETQ. V dropped 4 bases and J dropped 5 bases, with 12 bases sitting between them. This CDR3 is built from 13 residues. CDR3 DNA: TGCGCCAGCAGCCTGGACGAGGAGTATGGCTACACCTTC. This gives the protein CASSLDEEYGYTF.

The J gene is TRBJ1-1, the V gene TRBV20-1; 8 bases map to TRBD1. Germline-derived CDR1 and CDR2 are DFQATT and SNEGSKA (reference sequence). The J segment lost 1 base and the V segment lost 3 bases, leaving 4 bases of the junction unmatched. The CDR3 extends over 14 amino acids. The CDR3 loop is CSASLQGANTEAFF. The CDR3 DNA is TGCAGTGCTAGTTTGCAGGGGGCGAACACTGAAGCTTTCTTT.

The chain combines TRBV2 with TRBJ1-5; no firm D call. Trimming cost V 3 bases and J 7 bases, with 10 bases left between them. Germline CDR1 and CDR2: SNHLY and FYNNEI. The CDR3 length is 13 residues. CDR3 bases: TGTGCCAGCAGTGATTCCGAAGGGCAGCCCCAGCATTTT. Encoded protein: CASSDSEGQPQHF.

This chain uses TRBV5-1 with TRBJ1-3; D is unresolved. Germline CDR1 SGHRS, CDR2 YFSETQ. The CDR3 contains 12 residues. V lost 0 bases and J lost 4, with 2 bases in between. CDR3 bases: TGCGCCAGCAGCTTGGAAGGAAACACCATATATTTT. Its protein is CASSLEGNTIYF.